This T cell receptor beta chain was retrieved from a study of T cells in localized non-small cell lung cancer. Study-level points and caveats: In adjacent lung, a median roughly 60 of the top 100 tumor clones were found. The study linked higher blood T cell density to longer overall survival.

The table came from immunoSEQ multiplex PCR; TCRdb's copy has only in-frame clones and leaves some out. The repertoire has about 83,000 clones, 80% of them found once; the top ten carry approximately 9.7%. To note about this clone: What it binds is not known.

Germline-derived CDR1 and CDR2 are SGHNT and YYREEE (reference sequence). The trim removed 9 bases at V and 1 base at J, leaving 6 bases unmatched. The CDR3 contains 14 residues. The chain joins TRBV5-4 to TRBJ2-2, with TRBD2 identical over 7 bases. This clonotype was sampled from an older female donor with stage I lung adenocarcinoma. Sequenced material: peripheral blood, taken before any cancer treatment. The CDR3 here is CATRREENTGELFF. CDR3 bases: TGTGCCACCCGCCGGGAGGAGAACACCGGGGAGCTGTTTTTT.